The rows below give T cell receptor beta chains drawn from one sample of a study of metastatic and nonmetastatic thyroid tumors. TCRdb used MiXCR to call clones anew from the PCR reads. The sample has about 22,000 clones; under 30% are singletons. Sample: blood. The receptor set was obtained from a male donor with papillary thyroid cancer or a benign thyroid nodule (not recorded which). Some clones in this sample may be carry-over from other donors' samples. The conserved cysteine and the conserved F or W are not part of the CDR3 here. The order of the fields is CDR3 protein, V gene, CDR3 length, J gene.

CDR3 protein: ASSQNIITGRITNTEAF
V gene: TRBV4-2
CDR3 length: 17
J gene: TRBJ1-1

CDR3 protein: SARGVGSLPRNIQY
V gene: TRBV20-1
CDR3 length: 14
J gene: TRBJ2-4

CDR3 protein: ASSYSPTGDPYEQY
V gene: TRBV6-2/TRBV6-3
CDR3 length: 14
J gene: TRBJ2-7

CDR3 protein: ASSSRTGLGEQY
V gene: TRBV7-6
CDR3 length: 12
J gene: TRBJ2-7

CDR3 protein: ASSLVHPDTQY
V gene: TRBV7-7
CDR3 length: 11
J gene: TRBJ2-3

CDR3 protein: ASSLGDRGRSTEAF
V gene: TRBV11-1
CDR3 length: 14
J gene: TRBJ1-1

CDR3 protein: ASSPRGSGTYEQY
V gene: TRBV9
CDR3 length: 13
J gene: TRBJ2-7

CDR3 protein: ASSDTNSPLH
V gene: TRBV5-1
CDR3 length: 10
J gene: TRBJ1-6

CDR3 protein: ASSPGVGGEKLF
V gene: TRBV12-3/TRBV12-4
CDR3 length: 12
J gene: TRBJ1-4

CDR3 protein: ASKGAGLAGVYEQY
V gene: TRBV27
CDR3 length: 14
J gene: TRBJ2-7

CDR3 protein: ASNRRFGLAVTLGDTQY
V gene: TRBV6-2/TRBV6-3
CDR3 length: 17
J gene: TRBJ2-3

CDR3 protein: ASSIDLGQSNQPQH
V gene: TRBV19
CDR3 length: 14
J gene: TRBJ1-5

CDR3 protein: ASTDRGFTTYEQY
V gene: TRBV6-1
CDR3 length: 13
J gene: TRBJ2-7

CDR3 protein: ASSDSSQSAGELF
V gene: TRBV6-4
CDR3 length: 13
J gene: TRBJ2-2

CDR3 protein: AWSALAGNSEQY
V gene: TRBV30
CDR3 length: 12
J gene: TRBJ2-7